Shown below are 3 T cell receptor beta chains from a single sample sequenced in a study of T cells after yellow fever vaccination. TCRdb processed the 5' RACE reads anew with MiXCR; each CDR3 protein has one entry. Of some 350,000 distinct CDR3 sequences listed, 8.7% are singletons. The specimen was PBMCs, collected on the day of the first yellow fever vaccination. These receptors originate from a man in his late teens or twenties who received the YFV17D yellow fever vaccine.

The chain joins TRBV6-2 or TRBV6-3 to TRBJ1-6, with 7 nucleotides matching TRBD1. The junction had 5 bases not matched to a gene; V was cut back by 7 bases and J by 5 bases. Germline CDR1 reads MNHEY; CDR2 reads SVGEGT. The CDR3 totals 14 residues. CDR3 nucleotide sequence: TGTGCCAGCAATGTGGGACAGCATAATTCACCCCTCCACTTT. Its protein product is CASNVGQHNSPLHF.

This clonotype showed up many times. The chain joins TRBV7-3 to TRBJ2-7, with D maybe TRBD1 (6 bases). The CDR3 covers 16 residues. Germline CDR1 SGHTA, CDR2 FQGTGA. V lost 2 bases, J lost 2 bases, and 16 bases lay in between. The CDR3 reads CASSLAAGASTYEQYF. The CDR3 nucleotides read TGTGCCAGCAGCTTAGCGGCAGGGGCCTCCACCTACGAGCAGTACTTC.

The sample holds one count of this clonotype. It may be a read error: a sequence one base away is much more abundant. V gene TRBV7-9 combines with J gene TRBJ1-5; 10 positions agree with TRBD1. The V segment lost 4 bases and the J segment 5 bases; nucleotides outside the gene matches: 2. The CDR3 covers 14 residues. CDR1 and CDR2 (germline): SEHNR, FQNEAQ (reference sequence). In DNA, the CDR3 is TGTGCCAGCAGCTGGGGGACAGGGGATCAGCCCCAGCATTTT. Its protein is CASSWGTGDQPQHF.